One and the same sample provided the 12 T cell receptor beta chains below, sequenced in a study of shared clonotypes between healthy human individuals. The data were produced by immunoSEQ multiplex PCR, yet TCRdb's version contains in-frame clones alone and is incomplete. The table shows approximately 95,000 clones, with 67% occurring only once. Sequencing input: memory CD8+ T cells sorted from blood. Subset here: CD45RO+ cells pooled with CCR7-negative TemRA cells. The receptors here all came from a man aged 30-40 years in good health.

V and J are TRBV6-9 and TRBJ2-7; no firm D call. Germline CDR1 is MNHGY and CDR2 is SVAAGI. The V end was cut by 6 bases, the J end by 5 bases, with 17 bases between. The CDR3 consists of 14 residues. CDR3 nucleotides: TGTGCCAGCAGCCCCCTCGGACGGAACAACGAGCAGTACTTC. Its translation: CASSPLGRNNEQYF.

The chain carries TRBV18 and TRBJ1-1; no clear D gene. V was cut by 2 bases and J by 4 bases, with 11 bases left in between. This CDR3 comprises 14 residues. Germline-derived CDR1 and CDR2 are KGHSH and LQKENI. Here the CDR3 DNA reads TGTGCCAGCTCACCAGTCTCAAGTTCCACTGAAGCTTTCTTT. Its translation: CASSPVSSSTEAFF.

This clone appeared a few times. Here the CDR3 DNA reads TGTGCCACCGGTGGCGTGTCAGGCAACAATCAGCCCCAGCATTTT. It specifies CATGGVSGNNQPQHF. The chain couples TRBV19 to TRBJ1-5; no clear D gene. The V and J ends lost 10 bases and 3 bases respectively, with 19 bases between them. Germline V gene sequence: CDR1 LNHDA, CDR2 SQIVND (reference sequence). This CDR3 spans 15 amino acids.

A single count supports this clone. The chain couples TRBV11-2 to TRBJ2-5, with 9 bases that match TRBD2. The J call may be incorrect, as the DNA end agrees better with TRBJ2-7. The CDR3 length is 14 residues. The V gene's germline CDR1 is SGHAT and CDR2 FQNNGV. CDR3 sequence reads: CASSLDLAGFEQYF. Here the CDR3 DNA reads TGTGCCAGCAGCTTAGACCTAGCGGGATTCGAGCAGTACTTC.

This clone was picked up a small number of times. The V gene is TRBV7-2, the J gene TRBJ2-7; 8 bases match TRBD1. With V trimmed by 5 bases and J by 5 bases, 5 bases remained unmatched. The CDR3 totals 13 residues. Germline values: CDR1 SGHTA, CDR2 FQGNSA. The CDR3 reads CASSRDRFDEQYF. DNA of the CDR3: TGTGCCAGCAGCAGGGACAGGTTTGACGAGCAGTACTTC.

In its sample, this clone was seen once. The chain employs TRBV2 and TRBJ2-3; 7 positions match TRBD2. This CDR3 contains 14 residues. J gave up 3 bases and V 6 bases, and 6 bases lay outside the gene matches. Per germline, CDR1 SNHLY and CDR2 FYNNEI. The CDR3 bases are TGTGCCAGCAGGCAAGCGGGAATTACAGATACGCAGTATTTT. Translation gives CASRQAGITDTQYF.

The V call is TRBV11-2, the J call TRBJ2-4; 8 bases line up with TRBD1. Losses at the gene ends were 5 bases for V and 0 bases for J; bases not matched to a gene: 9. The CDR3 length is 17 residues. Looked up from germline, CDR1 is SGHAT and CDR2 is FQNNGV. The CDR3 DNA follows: TGTGCCAGCAGCACCCAGGGGGCTGGTATAGCCAAAAACATTCAGTACTTC. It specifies CASSTQGAGIAKNIQYF. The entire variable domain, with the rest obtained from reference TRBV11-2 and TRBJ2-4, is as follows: EAGVAQSPRYKIIEKRQSVAFWCNPISGHATLYWYQQILGQGPKLLIQFQNNGVVDDSQLPKDRFSAERLKGVDSTLKIQPAKLEDSAVYLCASSTQGAGIAKNIQYFGAGTRLSVL.

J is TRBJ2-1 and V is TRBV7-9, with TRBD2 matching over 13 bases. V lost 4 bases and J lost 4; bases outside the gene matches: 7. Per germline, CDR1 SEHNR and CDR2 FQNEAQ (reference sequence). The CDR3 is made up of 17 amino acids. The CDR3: CASSSGLAGRKYNEQFF. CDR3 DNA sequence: TGTGCCAGCAGCTCGGGACTAGCGGGACGTAAATACAATGAGCAGTTCTTC.

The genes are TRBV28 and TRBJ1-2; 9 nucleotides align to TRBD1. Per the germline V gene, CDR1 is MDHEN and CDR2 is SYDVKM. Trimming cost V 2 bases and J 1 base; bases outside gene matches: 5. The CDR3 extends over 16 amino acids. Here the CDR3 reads CASSLRQGGGNYGYTF. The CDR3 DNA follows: TGTGCCAGCAGTTTAAGACAGGGGGGAGGTAACTATGGCTACACCTTC.

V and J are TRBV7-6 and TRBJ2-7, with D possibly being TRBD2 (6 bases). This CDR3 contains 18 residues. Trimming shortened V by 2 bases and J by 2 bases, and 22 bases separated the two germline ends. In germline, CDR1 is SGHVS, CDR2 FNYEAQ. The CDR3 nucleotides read TGTGCCAGCAGCTTAATGGGTAGCGGAGCCCCCCGGCCCTACGAGCAGTACTTC. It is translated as CASSLMGSGAPRPYEQYF.

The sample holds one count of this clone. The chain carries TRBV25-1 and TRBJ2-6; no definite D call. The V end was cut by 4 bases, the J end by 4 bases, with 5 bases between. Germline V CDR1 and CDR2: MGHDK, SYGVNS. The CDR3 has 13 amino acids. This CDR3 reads CASSGAGANVLTF. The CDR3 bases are TGTGCCAGCAGTGGCGCAGGGGCCAACGTCCTGACTTTC. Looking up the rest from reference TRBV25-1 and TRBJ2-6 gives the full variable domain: EADIYQTPRYLVIGTGKKITLECSQTMGHDKMYWYQQDPGMELHLIHYSYGVNSTEKGDLSSESTVSRIRTEHFPLTLESARPSHTSQYLCASSGAGANVLTFGAGSRLTVL.

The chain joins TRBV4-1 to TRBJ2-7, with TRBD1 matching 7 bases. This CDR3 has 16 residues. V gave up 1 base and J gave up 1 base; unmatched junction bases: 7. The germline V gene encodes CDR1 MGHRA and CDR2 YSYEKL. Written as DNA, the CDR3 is TGCGCCAGCAGCCAAGCTCTACCGGGACAGTCCTACGAGCAGTACTTC. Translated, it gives CASSQALPGQSYEQYF.